These 10 T cell receptor beta chains were all obtained from the same sample, sequenced in a study of blood T cell repertoires in COVID-19. Clones were sequenced by immunoSEQ multiplex PCR, and TCRdb holds only the in-frame ones, with some missing. The sample has some 390,000 clones; 70% to 90% are singletons. What was sequenced was peripheral blood. The receptors here all came from a human donor in a cohort sampled during active COVID-19.

The chain couples TRBV2 to TRBJ2-1, with 9 bases identical to TRBD2. Germline V gives CDR1 SNHLY, CDR2 FYNNEI. The CDR3 is 15 residues long. With V trimmed by 3 bases and J by 9 bases, 9 bases remained unmatched. The CDR3 DNA reads TGTGCCAGCAGTGACGCAGCGGGGGGCCGCTTTGAGCAGTTCTTC. Its translation is CASSDAAGGRFEQFF.

This chain's CDR3 is CASSEQGAASSYNSPLHF. CDR3 coding DNA: TGTGCCAGCAGTGAACAGGGGGCCGCGAGCTCCTATAATTCACCCCTCCACTTT. The gene calls are TRBV6-1 and TRBJ1-6; 8 nucleotides line up with TRBD1. Per the germline V gene, CDR1 is MNHNS and CDR2 is SASEGT. The ends lost 2 bases at V and 0 bases at J; junction bases unmatched: 6. The CDR3 totals 18 residues.

The chain couples TRBV4-1 to TRBJ2-7; the match to TRBD2 covers 14 bases. V lost 0 bases and J lost 5; bases outside the gene matches: 9. This CDR3 is 18 amino acids long. Germline assignment: CDR1 MGHRA and CDR2 YSYEKL. CDR3: CASSQEVKGLAGAHEQYF. The CDR3, as DNA: TGCGCCAGCAGCCAAGAAGTGAAGGGACTAGCGGGAGCCCACGAGCAGTACTTC.

This chain links TRBV12-3 or TRBV12-4 with TRBJ2-5; D gene ambiguous. This CDR3 spans 12 amino acids. V dropped 0 bases and J dropped 5 bases, with 4 bases sitting between them. CDR3 loop: CASSLARETQYF. CDR3 DNA sequence: TGTGCCAGCAGTTTAGCGCGGGAGACCCAGTACTTC.

Details on this clone: This specimen includes other DNA sequences encoding the same CDR3. The chain carries TRBV18 and TRBJ2-1, with 13 bases that match TRBD2. With V trimmed by 3 bases and J by 0 bases, 2 bases remained unmatched. The germline gives CDR1 KGHSH, CDR2 LQKENI. The CDR3 totals 17 residues. The CDR3 protein is CASSPRTSGSSYNEQFF. The CDR3 DNA is TGTGCCAGCTCACCGAGGACTAGCGGGAGCTCCTACAATGAGCAGTTCTTC.

The J gene is TRBJ2-1, the V gene TRBV5-4, with D possibly being TRBD2 (6 bases). V was pared by 0 bases and J by 4 bases, with 11 bases between. Germline V gives CDR1 SGHNT, CDR2 YYREEE (reference sequence). The CDR3 is made up of 15 amino acids. The CDR3 spells CASSLDLAGYNEQFF. The DNA for the CDR3 is TGTGCCAGCAGCTTGGACCTGGCGGGATACAATGAGCAGTTCTTC.

The V call is TRBV7-9, the J call TRBJ1-4; D call uncertain. Germline loops: CDR1 SEHNR, CDR2 FQNEAQ (reference sequence). Trimming pared 7 bases from V and 2 bases from J, leaving 8 bases between. This CDR3 spans 13 amino acids. This chain's CDR3 is CASNGVTNEKLFF. In DNA, the CDR3 is TGTGCCAGCAACGGTGTGACTAATGAAAAACTGTTTTTT.

This clone was seen only once. The chain couples TRBV6-5 to TRBJ1-2, with TRBD1 identical over 7 bases. CDR3 length: 13 residues. Germline V gene data show CDR1 as MNHEY and CDR2 as SVGAGI. Trimming took 7 bases from V and 2 from J; bases not matched to a gene: 4. Here the CDR3 DNA reads TGTGCCAGCACCAGGGGACAGAACTATGGCTACACCTTC. It codes for CASTRGQNYGYTF.

The CDR3 sequence is CASSHPDRGEQFF. CDR3 in DNA: TGCGCCAGCAGCCATCCGGACAGGGGTGAGCAGTTCTTC. The J gene is TRBJ2-1, the V gene TRBV4-1, with 9 bases lining up with TRBD1. CDR3 length: 13 amino acids. J was trimmed by 9 bases and V by 3 bases; bases with no gene match: 3. Germline V gene data show CDR1 as MGHRA and CDR2 as YSYEKL.

The chain combines TRBV24-1 with TRBJ2-1, with TRBD2 matching over 7 bases. The V segment lost 2 bases and the J segment 0 bases; nucleotides outside the gene matches: 3. Germline loops: CDR1 KGHDR, CDR2 SFDVKD. The CDR3 contains 16 residues. The CDR3 coding sequence is TGTGCCACCAGTGATTATGGCGGGAGCTCCTACAATGAGCAGTTCTTC. It is translated as CATSDYGGSSYNEQFF.